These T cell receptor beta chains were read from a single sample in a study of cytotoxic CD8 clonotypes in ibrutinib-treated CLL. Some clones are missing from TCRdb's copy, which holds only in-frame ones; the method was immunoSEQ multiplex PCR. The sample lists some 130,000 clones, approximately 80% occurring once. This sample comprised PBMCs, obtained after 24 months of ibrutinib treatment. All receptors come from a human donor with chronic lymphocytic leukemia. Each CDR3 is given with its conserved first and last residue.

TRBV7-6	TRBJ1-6	CASSSSTGENSPLHF
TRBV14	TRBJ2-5	CASSHLQGLAQETQYF
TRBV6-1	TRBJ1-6	CASSERWGAFDSPLHF
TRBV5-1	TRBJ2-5	CASSLRGEETQYF
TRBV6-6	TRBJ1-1	CASRLATALNTEAFF
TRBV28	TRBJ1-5	CASSFFGRVDFQPQHF
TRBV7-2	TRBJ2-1	CASSFDFLGEQFF
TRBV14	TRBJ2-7	CASSQDLGGGEQYF
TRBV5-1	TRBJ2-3	CASSPAGSTDTQYF
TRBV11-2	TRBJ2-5	CASSFGAGQETQYF
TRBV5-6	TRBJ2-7	CASSHRVTYEQYF